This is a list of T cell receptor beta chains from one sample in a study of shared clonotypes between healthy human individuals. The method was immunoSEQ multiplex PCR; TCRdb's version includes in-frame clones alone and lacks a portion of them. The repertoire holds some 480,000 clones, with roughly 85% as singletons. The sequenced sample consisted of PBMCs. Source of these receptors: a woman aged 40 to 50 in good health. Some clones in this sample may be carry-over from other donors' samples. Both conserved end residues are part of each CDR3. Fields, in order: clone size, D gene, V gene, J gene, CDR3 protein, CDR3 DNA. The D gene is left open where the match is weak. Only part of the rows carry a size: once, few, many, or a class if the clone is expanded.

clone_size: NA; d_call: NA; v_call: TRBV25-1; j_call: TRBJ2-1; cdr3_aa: CASSSSNEQFF; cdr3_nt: TGTGCCAGCAGTAGCTCCAATGAGCAGTTCTTC
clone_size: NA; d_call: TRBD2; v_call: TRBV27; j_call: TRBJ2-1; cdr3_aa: CASSLTGTSGSIENEQFF; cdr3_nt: TGTGCCAGCAGTCTCACCGGGACTAGCGGGAGTATCGAGAATGAGCAGTTCTTC
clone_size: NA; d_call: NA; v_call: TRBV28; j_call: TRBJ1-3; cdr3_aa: CASSSLSSGNTIYF; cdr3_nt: TGTGCCAGCAGTTCCCTTTCCTCTGGAAACACCATATATTTT
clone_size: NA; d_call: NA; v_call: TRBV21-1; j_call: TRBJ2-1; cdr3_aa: CASSSTAGAYSDEQFF; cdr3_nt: TGTGCCAGCAGCAGTACAGCGGGAGCCTACTCCGATGAGCAGTTCTTC
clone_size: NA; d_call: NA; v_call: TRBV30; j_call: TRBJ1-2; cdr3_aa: CAWSVQGLRQGYTF; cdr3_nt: TGTGCCTGGAGTGTTCAAGGCCTCCGGCAGGGCTACACCTTC
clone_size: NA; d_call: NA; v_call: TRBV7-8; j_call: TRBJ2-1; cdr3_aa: CASSIIRAAPNEQFF; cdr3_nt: TGTGCCAGCAGCATCATCCGGGCGGCCCCGAATGAGCAGTTCTTC
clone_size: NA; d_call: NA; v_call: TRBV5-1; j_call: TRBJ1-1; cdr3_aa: CASSLSGTYTEAFF; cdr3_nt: TGCGCCAGCAGCTTGAGCGGTACCTACACTGAAGCTTTCTTT
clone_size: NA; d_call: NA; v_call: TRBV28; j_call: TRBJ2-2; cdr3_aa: CASSSVSGVNTGELFF; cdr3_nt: TGTGCCAGCAGTTCCGTGTCAGGGGTTAACACCGGGGAGCTGTTTTTT
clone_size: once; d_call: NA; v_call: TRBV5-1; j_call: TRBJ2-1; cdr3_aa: CASSLAGTPNNEQFF; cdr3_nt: TGCGCCAGCAGCTTGGCCGGGACACCTAACAATGAGCAGTTCTTC
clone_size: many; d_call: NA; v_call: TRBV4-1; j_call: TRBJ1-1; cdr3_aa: CASSLGGWGDTEAFF; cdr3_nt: TGCGCCAGCAGCCTGGGTGGCTGGGGGGACACTGAAGCTTTCTTT
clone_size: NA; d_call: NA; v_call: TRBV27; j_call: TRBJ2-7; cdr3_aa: CASSFSDGYEQYF; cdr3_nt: TGTGCCAGCAGTTTTTCGGACGGTTACGAGCAGTACTTC
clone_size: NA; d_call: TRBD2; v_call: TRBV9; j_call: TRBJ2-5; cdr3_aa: CASSPTVSAGVETQYF; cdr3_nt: TGTGCCAGCAGTCCGACGGTCTCCGCGGGGGTGGAGACCCAGTACTTC
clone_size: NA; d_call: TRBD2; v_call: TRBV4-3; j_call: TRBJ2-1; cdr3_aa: CASSQDRAGGLNEQFF; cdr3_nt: TGCGCCAGCAGCCAAGATCGGGCGGGAGGGTTGAATGAGCAGTTCTTC
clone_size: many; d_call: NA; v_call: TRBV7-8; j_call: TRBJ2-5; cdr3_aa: CASSPTGNQETQYF; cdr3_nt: TGTGCCAGCAGCCCCACAGGAAACCAAGAGACCCAGTACTTC
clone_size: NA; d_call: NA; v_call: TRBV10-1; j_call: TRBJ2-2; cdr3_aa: CASSELSDGELFF; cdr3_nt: TGCGCCAGCAGTGAGTTGTCTGACGGGGAGCTGTTTTTT
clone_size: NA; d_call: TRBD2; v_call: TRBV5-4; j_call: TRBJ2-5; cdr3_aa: CASSAGTSGRRETQYF; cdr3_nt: TGTGCCAGCAGCGCAGGGACTAGCGGGAGGAGAGAGACCCAGTACTTC
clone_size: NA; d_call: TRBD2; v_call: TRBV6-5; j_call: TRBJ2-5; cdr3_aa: CASSWGLAGETQYF; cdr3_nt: TGTGCCAGCAGTTGGGGACTAGCCGGGGAGACCCAGTACTTC
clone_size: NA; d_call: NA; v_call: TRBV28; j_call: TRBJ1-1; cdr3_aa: CASTRFQDTEAFF; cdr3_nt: TGTGCCAGCACCAGGTTTCAGGACACTGAAGCTTTCTTT
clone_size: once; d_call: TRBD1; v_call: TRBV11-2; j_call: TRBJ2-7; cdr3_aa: CASSLVGGQDEQYF; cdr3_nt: TGTGCCAGCAGCTTAGTAGGGGGACAGGACGAGCAGTACTTC
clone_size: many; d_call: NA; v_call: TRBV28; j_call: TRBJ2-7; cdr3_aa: CASSSTGDSWLEQYF; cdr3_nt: TGTGCCAGCAGTTCTACAGGGGACTCTTGGCTCGAGCAGTACTTC
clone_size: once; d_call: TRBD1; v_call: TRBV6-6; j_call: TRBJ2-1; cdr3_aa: CASSLDRGTYNEQFF; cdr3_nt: TGTGCCAGCAGTTTGGACAGGGGCACTTACAATGAGCAGTTCTTC
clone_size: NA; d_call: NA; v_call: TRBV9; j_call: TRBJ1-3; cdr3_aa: CASSPGGFVRNTIYF; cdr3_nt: TGTGCCAGCAGCCCCGGGGGGTTTGTTAGAAACACCATATATTTT
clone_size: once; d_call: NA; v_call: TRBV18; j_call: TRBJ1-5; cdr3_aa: CASSPTGVLNQPQHF; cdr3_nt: TGTGCCAGCTCACCCACGGGGGTTCTCAATCAGCCCCAGCATTTT
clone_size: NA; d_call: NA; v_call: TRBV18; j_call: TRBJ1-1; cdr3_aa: CASSPPGRQNTEAFF; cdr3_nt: TGTGCCAGCTCACCACCGGGACGGCAGAACACTGAAGCTTTCTTT
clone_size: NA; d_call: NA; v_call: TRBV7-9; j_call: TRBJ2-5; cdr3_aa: CASSLVSAKETQYF; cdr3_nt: TGTGCCAGCAGCTTAGTGTCAGCGAAGGAGACCCAGTACTTC
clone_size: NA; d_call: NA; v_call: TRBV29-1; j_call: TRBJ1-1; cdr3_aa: CSAQGVAEAFF; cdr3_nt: TGCAGCGCCCAGGGCGTCGCTGAAGCTTTCTTT
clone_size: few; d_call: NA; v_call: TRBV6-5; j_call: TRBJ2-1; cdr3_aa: CASKEGPGGNEQFF; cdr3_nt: TGTGCCAGCAAGGAGGGACCCGGGGGCAATGAGCAGTTCTTC
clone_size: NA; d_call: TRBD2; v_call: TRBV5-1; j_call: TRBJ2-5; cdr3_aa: CASSLGTSGSLEETQYF; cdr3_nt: TGCGCCAGCAGCTTGGGGACTAGCGGGAGTTTGGAGGAGACCCAGTACTTC